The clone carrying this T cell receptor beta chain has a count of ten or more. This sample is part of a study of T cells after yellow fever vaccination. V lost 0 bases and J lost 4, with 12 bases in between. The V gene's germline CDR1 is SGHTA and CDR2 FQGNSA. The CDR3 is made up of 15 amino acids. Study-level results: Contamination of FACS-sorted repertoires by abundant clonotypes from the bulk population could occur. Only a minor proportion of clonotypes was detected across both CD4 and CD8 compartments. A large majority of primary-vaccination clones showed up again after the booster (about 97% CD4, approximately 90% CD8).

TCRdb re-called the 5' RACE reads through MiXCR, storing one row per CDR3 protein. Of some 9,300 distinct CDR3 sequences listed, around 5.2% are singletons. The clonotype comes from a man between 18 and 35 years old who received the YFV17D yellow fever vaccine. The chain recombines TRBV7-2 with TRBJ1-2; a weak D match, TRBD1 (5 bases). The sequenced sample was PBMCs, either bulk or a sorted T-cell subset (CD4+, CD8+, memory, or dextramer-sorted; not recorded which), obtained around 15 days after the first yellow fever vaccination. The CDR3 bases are TGTGCCAGCAGCTTAGCGCGGAGACAGTCCTATGGCTACACCTTC. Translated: CASSLARRQSYGYTF.